The rows below give T cell receptor beta chains drawn from one sample of a study of T cells expressing NK-cell markers. Reanalyzing the 5' RACE reads, TCRdb keeps one entry per CDR3 protein, without DNA. The sample has around 470,000 distinct CDR3 sequences. Material: blood T cells: a sorted CD56 or NKG2C T cell subset, CD4+ or CD8+ T cells, or bulk PBMC T cells (not recorded which). The receptors originated from a woman aged 45-65 years in good health. The CDR3 runs from the conserved cysteine through the conserved F or W.

TRBV5-1	TRBJ2-3	CASSSEGSTDTQYF
TRBV12-3/TRBV12-4	TRBJ2-7	CASSLRGQAYEQYF
TRBV12-3/TRBV12-4	TRBJ2-6	CASSPGQRAGANVLTF
TRBV29-1	TRBJ2-7	CSVDLGGQTEQYF
TRBV7-3	TRBJ1-1	CASSLAGVVMNTEAFF
TRBV20-1	TRBJ2-7	CSAETSGRGDEQYF
TRBV28	TRBJ2-1	CASRGFGLAGGNSYNEQFF
TRBV4-1	TRBJ2-1	CASSLLGLRSYNEQFF
TRBV10-1	TRBJ2-3	CASSESTSTDTQYF
TRBV6-6	TRBJ1-4	CASYTGRNEKLFF
TRBV30	TRBJ1-1	CAWRSTNTEAFF
TRBV20-1	TRBJ2-3	CSARVPSRTDTQYF
TRBV19	TRBJ2-5	CATSTAALQETQYF
TRBV6-1	TRBJ1-1	CASSESAGGGTEAFF
TRBV5-1	TRBJ1-1	CASKFGLGTEAFF
TRBV12-5	TRBJ2-3	CASGRGKDTQYF
TRBV5-1	TRBJ1-1	CASSLEFRDRRSTEAFF
TRBV5-1	TRBJ2-3	CASSFRADTQYF
TRBV7-2	TRBJ2-1	CASSLDPTRHNEQFF
TRBV2	TRBJ2-1	CASVRLAENEQFF